This entry concerns a single T cell receptor beta chain. Its antigen is undetermined. The data belong to a study of T cell repertoires in cytomegalovirus infection. This CDR3 contains 16 residues. The germline CDR1 and CDR2 sequences are SGHVS and FQNEAQ. Trimming left V 5 bases short and J 4 bases short, with 20 bases between. Points from the study as a whole: CMV-specific HLA-C-restricted TCR beta clonotypes dominated the ex vivo response. Adding up the frequency of public TCR beta families identified people who carried CMV plus the relevant HLA.

TCRdb analysed the reads with MiXCR anew, one entry per CDR3 protein. The table shows approximately 270,000 distinct CDR3 sequences, with 22% occurring only once. The specimen was cultured PBMCs, collected from culture after CMV antigen stimulation. The receptor was isolated from a human donor in good health (CMV status not recorded). Some clones in this sample may be carry-over from other donors' samples. The chain couples TRBV7-8 to TRBJ1-2; tentative D call: TRBD1 (6 bases). For the CDR3, the DNA is TGTGCCAGCAGCCCCGAGGGGCAGGGGTTTTCCTATGGCTACACCTTC. As protein: CASSPEGQGFSYGYTF. Full variable domain (missing parts from reference TRBV7-8 and TRBJ1-2): GAGVSQSPRYKVAKRGQDVALRCDPISGHVSLFWYQQALGQGPEFLTYFQNEAQLDKSGLPSDRFFAERPEGSVSTLKIQRTQQEDSAVYLCASSPEGQGFSYGYTFGSGTRLTVV.